One and the same sample provided the 23 T cell receptor beta chains below, sequenced in a study of T cell repertoires in cytomegalovirus infection. Their cognate antigens are unknown. TCRdb re-analysed the reads in MiXCR, keeping a single row per CDR3 protein. The sample yields about 770,000 distinct CDR3 sequences, 29% seen once. The sequencing used cultured CD8+ T cells from PBMCs, collected from culture after CMV antigen stimulation. The origin of the receptors is a human donor in good health (CMV status not recorded). Some clones in this sample may be carry-over from other donors' samples.

The table lists this clonotype with many counts. The rearrangement links TRBV6-1 to TRBJ1-1; TRBD1 is a possible D gene (5 bases). This CDR3 is 11 amino acids long. Germline loops: CDR1 MNHNS, CDR2 SASEGT. Trimming stripped 4 bases from V and 7 bases from J, with 7 bases between. CDR3 in DNA: TGTGCCAGCAGTGCCCAGGGTGAAGCTTTCTTT. This gives the protein CASSAQGEAFF.

The genes are TRBV6-1 and TRBJ1-1; a possible D gene is TRBD1 (6 bases). The CDR3 consists of 15 residues. Germline CDR1 MNHNS, CDR2 SASEGT. The V and J ends lost 2 bases and 0 bases respectively, with 10 bases between them. The CDR3 spells CASSEYQGLNTEAFF. The CDR3 coding sequence is TGTGCCAGCAGTGAATATCAGGGGTTGAACACTGAAGCTTTCTTT.

This clonotype showed up just once. The V call is TRBV20-1, the J call TRBJ1-1; D not certain. This CDR3 has 13 amino acids. Trimming left V 2 bases short and J 1 base short, with 8 bases between. CDR1 and CDR2 from the germline V gene are DFQATT and SNEGSKA (reference sequence). CDR3 amino acids: CSARMVENTEAFF. Here the CDR3 DNA reads TGCAGTGCTAGAATGGTAGAGAACACTGAAGCTTTCTTT.

J is TRBJ1-2 and V is TRBV7-9, with 9 bases aligning to TRBD1. The trim removed 7 bases at V and 4 bases at J, leaving 7 bases unmatched. The length of the CDR3 is 14 residues. The germline V gene has CDR1 SEHNR and CDR2 FQNEAQ (reference sequence). This chain's CDR3 is CASIEQGAGYGYTF. The CDR3 region has the DNA TGTGCCAGCATAGAACAGGGGGCAGGCTATGGCTACACCTTC.

This clonotype showed up many times. The V call is TRBV12-3 or TRBV12-4, the J call TRBJ1-6; D unresolved. Trimming left V 6 bases short and J 10 bases short, with 16 bases between. This CDR3 has 14 amino acids. CDR3: CASRRTGEGSPLHF. CDR3 coding DNA: TGTGCCAGCAGACGGACGGGAGAAGGGTCACCCCTCCACTTT.

This clonotype was found a few times. The genes are TRBV7-9 and TRBJ1-1, with unresolved D. The CDR3 totals 14 residues. The V gene's germline CDR1 is SEHNR and CDR2 FQNEAQ (reference sequence). The V gene lost 3 bases and the J gene lost 2 bases, with 10 bases spanning the gap. CDR3 nucleotide sequence: TGTGCCAGCAGCTTTCTCCGGGGTAACACTGAAGCTTTCTTT. This sequence encodes CASSFLRGNTEAFF.

This clonotype turned up a few times. J is TRBJ2-1 and V is TRBV7-9, with 9 bases identical to TRBD1. This CDR3 has 15 amino acids. Germline V gives CDR1 SEHNR, CDR2 FQNEAQ (reference sequence). The J segment lost 9 bases and the V segment lost 1 base, leaving 7 bases of the junction unmatched. CDR3: CASSLEGGTGLEQFF. DNA for the CDR3: TGTGCCAGCAGCTTAGAAGGGGGGACAGGGCTTGAGCAGTTCTTC.

This sequence joins TRBV11-3 and TRBJ1-2; 7 bases line up with TRBD1. V was pared by 1 base and J by 1 base, with 6 bases of the junction left unmatched. The germline V gene has CDR1 SGHNT and CDR2 YENEEA. There are 16 residues in the CDR3. CDR3 sequence: CASSLVGTANNYGYTF. In DNA form, the CDR3 reads TGTGCCAGCAGCTTAGTAGGGACAGCAAATAACTATGGCTACACCTTC.

The J gene is TRBJ2-3, the V gene TRBV2, with D perhaps assigned TRBD1 or TRBD2 (5 bases each). Deletions cut 6 bases from V and 3 bases from J, with 19 bases between. The CDR3 has 16 amino acids. The V gene's germline CDR1 is SNHLY and CDR2 FYNNEI. CDR3 coding DNA: TGTGCCAGCAGATTTCTACACAAGGGACGAACAGATACGCAGTATTTT. This encodes CASRFLHKGRTDTQYF.

This clonotype was seen more than once but under ten times. The chain recombines TRBV27 with TRBJ1-1, with 10 bases that match TRBD1. V was clipped by 4 bases and J by 6 bases; unmatched bases: 8. The CDR3 runs 15 residues. CDR1 MNHEY and CDR2 SMNVEV come from the germline V gene (reference sequence). In DNA form, the CDR3 reads TGTGCCAGCAGTTCCCCCGGGACAGGGGTACCTGAAGCTTTCTTT. Translating gives CASSSPGTGVPEAFF.

This clonotype was recorded many times. The chain links TRBV7-6 to TRBJ2-5; 9 nucleotides align to TRBD1. The CDR3 spans 14 residues. Germline loops: CDR1 SGHVS, CDR2 FNYEAQ. Germline trimming cut 8 bases from V and 4 bases from J; bases unmatched to any gene: 8. This chain's CDR3 is CASGSSTGGETQYF. The DNA for the CDR3 is TGTGCCAGCGGATCCTCGACAGGGGGAGAGACCCAGTACTTC.

This clonotype was observed a single time. This chain joins TRBV7-6 and TRBJ1-2; D is uncertain. The length of the CDR3 is 16 residues. Trimming pared 2 bases from V and 4 bases from J, leaving 17 bases between. Germline values: CDR1 SGHVS, CDR2 FNYEAQ. CDR3 in amino acids: CASSLSGGPKIYGYTF. The CDR3 region has the DNA TGTGCCAGCAGCTTATCAGGAGGCCCCAAGATCTATGGCTACACCTTC.

A word on this clonotype: This may arise from a read error, as a much more abundant clone is one base away. This rearrangement joins TRBV7-8 to TRBJ2-1; D ambiguous. Germline-derived CDR1 and CDR2 are SGHVS and FQNEAQ. The CDR3 runs 17 residues. V was clipped by 2 bases and J by 0 bases, with 14 bases between them. The CDR3 protein is CASSLYHHASSYNEQFF. The CDR3 DNA reads as TGTGCCAGCAGCTTATATCACCATGCCAGCTCCTACAATGAGCAGTTCTTC.

This clonotype appeared many times. This chain joins TRBV7-6 and TRBJ1-5, with a weak D call TRBD1 (5 bases). The V end was cut by 2 bases, the J end by 1 base, with 15 bases between. Germline V gene data show CDR1 as SGHVS and CDR2 as FNYEAQ. The CDR3 spans 17 residues. The CDR3 DNA is TGTGCCAGCAGCTTAACGGGCAGGGAGTACAGCAATCAGCCCCAGCATTTT. This codes for CASSLTGREYSNQPQHF.

This clonotype was seen many times. The J gene is TRBJ2-3, the V gene TRBV7-9, with a weak D call TRBD2 (5 bases). This CDR3 has 16 residues. Germline loops: CDR1 SEHNR, CDR2 FQNEAQ (reference sequence). Trimming stripped 6 bases from V and 1 base from J, with 17 bases between. The CDR3 region has the DNA TGTGCCAGCAGTTTTACTAGTTTTAGGGGCACAGATACGCAGTATTTT. This sequence encodes CASSFTSFRGTDTQYF.

This chain uses TRBV12-3 or TRBV12-4 with TRBJ1-1; no reliable D call. The CDR3 has 13 amino acids. V was clipped by 4 bases and J by 13 bases, with 19 bases between them. This chain's CDR3 is CASSSAGPIECFF. The CDR3 DNA sequence: TGTGCCAGCAGTTCGGCCGGTCCCATTGAGTGTTTCTTT.

V usage is TRBV15 and J usage is TRBJ1-2; D unclear. The CDR3 extends over 13 amino acids. Trimming took 5 bases from V and 0 from J, leaving 7 bases between them. In germline, CDR1 is LNHNV, CDR2 YYDKDF (reference sequence). The CDR3 loop reads CATSGRTNYGYTF. Written as DNA, the CDR3 is TGTGCCACCAGCGGTAGGACTAACTATGGCTACACCTTC. The whole variable domain, filled in from reference TRBV15 and TRBJ1-2, reads DAMVIQNPRYQVTQFGKPVTLSCSQTLNHNVMYWYQQKSSQAPKLLFHYYDKDFNNEADTPDNFQSRRPNTSFCFLDIRSPGLGDTAMYLCATSGRTNYGYTFGSGTRLTVV.

This clonotype was recorded once. V is TRBV6-6 and J is TRBJ2-2; 8 nucleotides align to TRBD1. J was trimmed by 5 bases and V by 4 bases; bases with no gene match: 9. CDR3 length equals 16 residues. Germline assignment: CDR1 MNHNY and CDR2 SVGAGI (reference sequence). The chain's CDR3 is CASSSARTGQTGELFF. The CDR3 DNA follows: TGTGCCAGCAGTTCGGCACGGACAGGGCAGACCGGGGAGCTGTTTTTT.

This clonotype was counted a few times. V usage is TRBV7-6 and J usage is TRBJ1-2, with a weak D call TRBD1 (6 bases). Germline V gives CDR1 SGHVS, CDR2 FNYEAQ. V gave up 5 bases and J gave up 8 bases, with 21 bases separating them. This CDR3 is built from 15 residues. CDR3: CASSTNPATGHGYTF. As DNA, the CDR3 is TGTGCCAGCAGCACCAATCCGGCTACAGGGCACGGCTACACCTTC.

This clonotype was seen repeatedly, ten times or more. V is TRBV7-8 and J is TRBJ2-7; maybe TRBD2 (5 bases). The CDR3 sequence is 17 residues long. V was trimmed by 1 base and J by 0 bases, leaving 16 bases between them. Germline V CDR1 and CDR2: SGHVS, FQNEAQ. This chain's CDR3 is CASSLGDIGVHSYEQYV. The CDR3 DNA reads TGTGCCAGCAGCTTAGGGGATATCGGGGTTCACTCCTACGAGCAGTACGTC.

This chain connects TRBV5-6 to TRBJ2-7, with 7 bases aligning to TRBD1. After removal of 4 bases from V and 7 bases from J, the junction contained 8 bases not matched to a gene. The CDR3 sequence is 13 residues long. Germline V CDR1 and CDR2: SGHDT, YYEEEE. CDR3 in amino acids: CASSGEGAGEQYF. DNA for the CDR3: TGTGCCAGCAGCGGCGAGGGGGCAGGAGAGCAGTACTTC.

This sequence joins TRBV19 and TRBJ1-5; D possibly corresponds to TRBD1 (6 bases). The CDR3 has 10 amino acids. CDR1 is LNHDA and CDR2 is SQIVND in the germline V gene (reference sequence). The CDR3 DNA is TGTGCAGCTGGGACATGGCCCCAGCATTTT. It specifies CAAGTWPQHF.

The CDR3 region is CASGLAGGEYEQYF. The CDR3 DNA is TGTGCCAGCGGTCTGGCGGGGGGGGAGTACGAGCAGTACTTC. This chain links TRBV5-6 with TRBJ2-7, with TRBD2 identical over 9 bases. The CDR3 totals 14 residues. Trimming took 7 bases from V and 4 from J; bases not matched to a gene: 9. The germline V gene encodes CDR1 SGHDT and CDR2 YYEEEE.